This paragraph reports one T cell receptor (beta chain). This sample was taken from a study of blood T cell repertoires in COVID-19. Study-wide background: COVID-19 samples collected from the United States, Italy and Spain covered acute and convalescent phases.

Per the original methods: Estimation of nucleated cell counts relied on the amplification of reference gene primers. Assay used: immunoSEQ multiplex PCR; TCRdb lists only in-frame clones, some missing. D and trimming come from the DNA, and the V and J calls and clone size come from that table. The table lists 200,000 to 300,000 clones, 70% to 90% of them singletons. The TCR sequence derives from a man aged 25 to 45 with active or convalescent COVID-19. The sample comprised peripheral blood.

The CDR3 region is CASSTLRGGVSYEQYF. For the CDR3, the DNA is TGTGCCAGTAGTACCCTTCGAGGGGGTGTCTCCTACGAGCAGTACTTC. The V gene is TRBV19, the J gene TRBJ2-7; tentatively, D is TRBD1 (6 bases). The ends were cut back, 4 bases at V and 0 bases at J, with 16 bases in the middle. The CDR3 sequence is 16 residues long. CDR1 is LNHDA and CDR2 is SQIVND in the germline V gene (reference sequence). The full variable domain, its missing parts supplied by reference TRBV19 and TRBJ2-7, is DGGITQSPKYLFRKEGQNVTLSCEQNLNHDAMYWYRQDPGQGLRLIYYSQIVNDFQKGDIAEGYSVSREKKESFPLTVTSAQKNPTAFYLCASSTLRGGVSYEQYFGPGTRLTVT.